A single sample is the source of the 30 T cell receptor beta chains below, sequenced in a study of cytomegalovirus exposure and HLA in healthy donors. Use of 60 Vbeta and 13 Jbeta primers characterized the PCR. The assay was immunoSEQ multiplex PCR, and TCRdb's table has in-frame clones only and misses some. The sample yields about 130,000 clones, about 80% seen once. The specimen sequenced was PBMCs. The receptors here all came from a man aged 18 to 35 in good health and CMV-seronegative.

This clone has more than one count but fewer than ten. This chain joins TRBV5-6 and TRBJ2-5, with D possibly being TRBD2 (5 bases). V lost 0 bases to trimming and J lost 2 bases, with 8 bases between them. This CDR3 is built from 14 residues. Germline loops: CDR1 SGHDT, CDR2 YYEEEE. CDR3 sequence reads: CASSLGRNQETQYF. The CDR3 DNA follows: TGTGCCAGCAGCTTGGGGAGGAATCAAGAGACCCAGTACTTC.

The rearrangement uses TRBV7-6 and TRBJ2-1; 10 nucleotides line up with TRBD2. Trimming took 8 bases from V and 6 from J; bases not matched to a gene: 4. Looked up from germline, CDR1 is SGHVS and CDR2 is FNYEAQ. This CDR3 contains 13 residues. The CDR3 sequence is CASGLAGVNEQFF. The CDR3 DNA reads as TGTGCCAGCGGGCTAGCGGGAGTCAATGAGCAGTTCTTC.

This clone appeared once. The gene calls are TRBV29-1 and TRBJ2-1, with TRBD1 as a possible D gene (5 bases). V lost 3 bases, J lost 3 bases, and 21 bases lay in between. Germline loops: CDR1 SQVTM, CDR2 ANQGSEA. The CDR3 is 17 residues long. Here the CDR3 DNA reads TGCAGCGTTGATGGAGCCGTGGCCAGGGCTCGCTACAATGAGCAGTTCTTC. It codes for CSVDGAVARARYNEQFF.

This chain uses TRBV4-1 with TRBJ2-7; D gene ambiguous. With 0 bases removed from V and 3 bases from J, the gap between germline ends came to 15 bases. Germline values: CDR1 MGHRA, CDR2 YSYEKL. The CDR3 is made up of 16 amino acids. The CDR3 loop reads CASSQDFEERNYEQYF. CDR3 nucleotide sequence: TGCGCCAGCAGCCAAGATTTCGAGGAAAGAAACTACGAGCAGTACTTC.

The chain couples TRBV29-1 to TRBJ2-3; TRBD1 might be the D (6 bases). V lost 5 bases to trimming and J lost 1 base, with 13 bases between them. Germline assignment: CDR1 SQVTM and CDR2 ANQGSEA. The CDR3 runs 14 residues. The chain's CDR3 is CSVSGDLRTDTQYF. CDR3 nucleotide sequence: TGCAGCGTTTCAGGGGACCTGCGCACAGATACGCAGTATTTT.

This clone was counted a single time. The V gene is TRBV11-2, the J gene TRBJ2-7; D gene unclear. Deletions cut 0 bases from V and 10 bases from J, with 7 bases between. This CDR3 spans 11 amino acids. Per the germline V gene, CDR1 is SGHAT and CDR2 is FQNNGV. The CDR3 DNA reads as TGTGCCAGCAGCTTAGAGAGAAAACAGTACTTC. Translated, it gives CASSLERKQYF.

The rearrangement links TRBV7-2 to TRBJ1-4, with D maybe TRBD1 (6 bases). V lost 2 bases and J 8 bases, leaving 15 bases between the germline ends. CDR1 and CDR2 from the germline V gene are SGHTA and FQGNSA. This CDR3 spans 15 amino acids. Here the CDR3 DNA reads TGTGCCAGCAGCTTACACCAGGGGCTAAGAGAAAAACTGTTTTTT. Translation: CASSLHQGLREKLFF.

This sequence joins TRBV28 and TRBJ1-1, with TRBD1 matching 8 bases. Looked up from germline, CDR1 is MDHEN and CDR2 is SYDVKM. The CDR3 is made up of 14 amino acids. After removal of 6 bases from V and 4 bases from J, the junction contained 7 bases not matched to a gene. The CDR3 reads CASSLITGGTEAFF. The CDR3 nucleotides read TGTGCCAGCAGCCTGATCACAGGGGGCACTGAAGCTTTCTTT.

CDR3 region: CASSTSGIHYEQYF. For the CDR3, the DNA is TGTGCCAGCAGTACTAGCGGGATCCACTACGAGCAGTACTTC. The chain links TRBV14 to TRBJ2-7; 10 nucleotides line up with TRBD2. Germline trimming cut 6 bases from V and 3 bases from J; bases unmatched to any gene: 5. Germline V gives CDR1 SGHDN, CDR2 FVKESK. CDR3 length: 14 residues.

V usage is TRBV19 and J usage is TRBJ1-5; D uncertain. Per the germline V gene, CDR1 is LNHDA and CDR2 is SQIVND (reference sequence). Trimming stripped 3 bases from V and 9 bases from J, with 9 bases between. The CDR3 is 12 residues long. This CDR3 is CASSIERAPQHF. CDR3 bases: TGTGCCAGTAGTATTGAGAGGGCGCCCCAGCATTTT.

V usage is TRBV29-1 and J usage is TRBJ2-5; no clear D gene. The germline V gene encodes CDR1 SQVTM and CDR2 ANQGSEA. Deletions cut 6 bases from V and 5 bases from J, with 16 bases between. The CDR3 is 13 amino acids. The CDR3 reads CSVKKRLWETQYF. Written as DNA, the CDR3 is TGCAGCGTGAAAAAGAGACTTTGGGAGACCCAGTACTTC.

This sequence joins TRBV5-4 and TRBJ2-7, with TRBD1 matching 7 bases. The CDR3 runs 14 residues. Germline trimming cut 0 bases from V and 1 base from J; bases unmatched to any gene: 1. Germline CDR1 and CDR2: SGHNT and YYREEE (reference sequence). The CDR3 sequence: CASSLDRGSYEQYV. CDR3 sequence (DNA): TGTGCCAGCAGCTTGGACAGGGGATCCTACGAGCAGTACGTC.

The chain uses TRBV7-2 and TRBJ2-7; 8 bases line up with TRBD1. CDR1 SGHTA and CDR2 FQGNSA come from the germline V gene. The junction had 9 bases not matched to a gene; V was cut back by 5 bases and J by 3 bases. The CDR3 totals 15 residues. The CDR3: CASSPGQGGVYEQYF. The CDR3 bases are TGTGCCAGCAGCCCCGGACAGGGCGGAGTCTACGAGCAGTACTTC.

The V gene is TRBV7-9, the J gene TRBJ2-3; 11 bases line up with TRBD2. With 5 bases clipped from V and 6 bases from J, the junction kept 7 bases outside the gene matches. The germline V gene encodes CDR1 SEHNR and CDR2 FQNEAQ (reference sequence). The CDR3 has 15 residues. As DNA, the CDR3 is TGTGCCAGCAGCCGATTAGCGGGAGGGATCGATACGCAGTATTTT. Translation gives CASSRLAGGIDTQYF.

The chain recombines TRBV19 with TRBJ1-5; TRBD1 matches at 7 bases. The CDR3 has 17 residues. Germline V CDR1 and CDR2: LNHDA, SQIVND (reference sequence). Trimming removed 0 bases from V and 3 bases from J; junction bases left unmatched: 8. CDR3: CASSIDGQVGFNQPQHF. The CDR3, as DNA: TGTGCCAGTAGTATAGACGGACAGGTGGGCTTCAATCAGCCCCAGCATTTT.

This clone has more than one count but fewer than ten. The chain has TRBV19 and TRBJ1-2; a possible D gene is TRBD1 (6 bases). The ends were cut back, 2 bases at V and 6 bases at J, with 19 bases in the middle. This CDR3 has 16 residues. Germline V CDR1 and CDR2: LNHDA, SQIVND (reference sequence). For the CDR3, the DNA is TGTGCCAGTAGTATAACCCCCGTGGGGGCGGAAGATGGCTACACCTTC. Translation: CASSITPVGAEDGYTF.

The V and J genes are TRBV27 and TRBJ2-1, with D possibly TRBD2 on 5 matching bases. The V gene lost 5 bases and the J gene lost 6 bases, with 14 bases spanning the gap. Germline V lookup: CDR1 MNHEY, CDR2 SMNVEV (reference sequence). This CDR3 has 14 amino acids. The DNA of the CDR3 is TGTGCCAGCAGTCCTAATCTAGCCGGCAATGAGCAGTTCTTC. Its translation: CASSPNLAGNEQFF.

This sequence joins TRBV13 and TRBJ2-5, with D perhaps TRBD1 (6 bases). Germline CDR1 reads PRHDT; CDR2 reads FYEKMQ (reference sequence). The CDR3 is made up of 13 amino acids. Between the trimmed V and J ends, which lost 5 bases and 7 bases, there was a span of 14 bases. DNA of the CDR3: TGTGCCAGCAGCACTACCGACAGGCGGACCCAGTACTTC. It translates to CASSTTDRRTQYF.

V gene TRBV11-1 combines with J gene TRBJ2-7, with D maybe TRBD1 (5 bases). CDR1 SGHAT and CDR2 FQDESV come from the germline V gene (reference sequence). The V and J ends lost 5 bases and 1 base respectively, with 15 bases between them. The CDR3 extends over 15 amino acids. In DNA form, the CDR3 reads TGTGCCAGCAGCCCCCTCGCTACAGGTTCCTACGAGCAGTACTTC. Protein: CASSPLATGSYEQYF.

The V and J genes are TRBV6-5 and TRBJ2-2; perhaps TRBD1 as D (6 bases). CDR3 length equals 15 residues. Germline CDR1 and CDR2: MNHEY and SVGAGI. Trimming left V 4 bases short and J 2 bases short, with 11 bases between. CDR3 bases: TGTGCCAGCAGTTTCAGGACAGCAAACACCGGGGAGCTGTTTTTT. Translated: CASSFRTANTGELFF.

The chain recombines TRBV4-1 with TRBJ2-7, with TRBD1 matching over 8 bases. The CDR3 has 16 residues. Trimming at V came to 1 base and at J to 3 bases, leaving 8 bases not matched to a gene. Germline values: CDR1 MGHRA, CDR2 YSYEKL. CDR3 amino acids: CASSQAPGQGSYEQYF. In DNA, the CDR3 is TGCGCCAGCAGCCAAGCCCCTGGACAGGGAAGCTACGAGCAGTACTTC.

The V gene is TRBV13, the J gene TRBJ2-7; D unclear. In germline, CDR1 is PRHDT, CDR2 FYEKMQ (reference sequence). Deletions cut 3 bases from V and 3 bases from J, with 15 bases between. This CDR3 region has 15 residues. The CDR3 region has the DNA TGTGCCAGCAGCTTGTCCTACGGAGTAAGCTACGAGCAGTACGTC. As protein: CASSLSYGVSYEQYV.

The chain combines TRBV18 with TRBJ2-3, with 12 bases that match TRBD2. CDR1 KGHSH and CDR2 LQKENI come from the germline V gene. The CDR3 contains 16 residues. V dropped 6 bases and J dropped 4; count of bases not matched to a gene: 8. CDR3 residues: CASSPLTSGGPDTQYF. The CDR3 region has the DNA TGTGCCAGCTCGCCTCTGACTAGCGGGGGCCCAGATACGCAGTATTTT. The whole variable domain, filled in from reference TRBV18 and TRBJ2-3, reads NAGVMQNPRHLVRRRGQEARLRCSPMKGHSHVYWYRQLPEEGLKFMVYLQKENIIDESGMPKERFSAEFPKEGPSILRIQQVVRGDSAAYFCASSPLTSGGPDTQYFGPGTRLTVL.

The chain is built from TRBV5-1 and TRBJ2-5; TRBD1 matches 11 bases. Germline-derived CDR1 and CDR2 are SGHRS and YFSETQ. This CDR3 has 15 residues. V lost 3 bases, J lost 5 bases, and 6 bases stayed unmatched. The CDR3 reads CASSWGDRGTETQYF. CDR3 nucleotide sequence: TGCGCCAGCAGCTGGGGGGACAGGGGGACTGAGACCCAGTACTTC.

The chain is built from TRBV28 and TRBJ2-3; no clear D. The CDR3 is made up of 15 amino acids. Germline V gives CDR1 MDHEN, CDR2 SYDVKM. V was trimmed by 4 bases and J by 1 base, leaving 12 bases between them. The CDR3 sequence is CASSWNVEGTDTQYF. The CDR3, as DNA: TGTGCCAGCAGTTGGAATGTAGAGGGCACAGATACGCAGTATTTT. Complete variable domain (other parts from reference TRBV28 and TRBJ2-3): DVKVTQSSRYLVKRTGEKVFLECVQDMDHENMFWYRQDPGLGLRLIYFSYDVKMKEKGDIPEGYSVSREKKERFSLILESASTNQTSMYLCASSWNVEGTDTQYFGPGTRLTVL.

The V and J genes are TRBV2 and TRBJ1-4; 8 bases align to TRBD1. The germline gives CDR1 SNHLY, CDR2 FYNNEI. The junction had 2 bases not matched to a gene; V was cut back by 6 bases and J by 5 bases. The CDR3 has 13 amino acids. This CDR3 reads CASRGQGNEKLFF. The CDR3 DNA sequence: TGTGCCAGCAGAGGACAGGGAAATGAAAAACTGTTTTTT.

This chain joins TRBV7-9 and TRBJ1-5; D unclear. In germline, CDR1 is SEHNR, CDR2 FQNEAQ (reference sequence). The V end was cut by 5 bases, the J end by 1 base, with 15 bases between. The CDR3 length is 16 residues. The CDR3 region is CASSPSGPLSNQPQHF. The CDR3 nucleotides are TGTGCCAGCAGCCCTAGCGGTCCTCTGAGCAATCAGCCCCAGCATTTT.

The rearrangement uses TRBV5-1 and TRBJ1-2; D perhaps matches TRBD1 (6 bases). CDR1 is SGHRS, CDR2 YFSETQ, per germline. This CDR3 is 15 amino acids long. V lost 1 base, J lost 1 base, and 11 bases lay in between. CDR3 sequence: CASSLSTGSNYGYTF. The CDR3 coding sequence is TGCGCCAGCAGCTTGAGTACAGGGAGTAACTATGGCTACACCTTC.

This clone was counted between two and nine times. The genes are TRBV5-6 and TRBJ2-7; 8 nucleotides agree with TRBD2. This CDR3 is 14 amino acids long. Trimming took 1 base from V and 3 from J; bases not matched to a gene: 3. In germline, CDR1 is SGHDT, CDR2 YYEEEE. The CDR3: CASSLSGSNYEQYF. The CDR3 nucleotides are TGTGCCAGCAGCTTGAGCGGGAGTAACTACGAGCAGTACTTC.

V gene TRBV6-6 combines with J gene TRBJ2-2; D unclear. CDR1 MNHNY and CDR2 SVGAGI come from the germline V gene (reference sequence). Trimming pared 2 bases from V and 7 bases from J, leaving 8 bases between. The CDR3 totals 13 residues. The CDR3 nucleotides are TGTGCCAGCAGTTACGTATCGGGCGGGGAGCTGTTTTTT. Its translation is CASSYVSGGELFF.